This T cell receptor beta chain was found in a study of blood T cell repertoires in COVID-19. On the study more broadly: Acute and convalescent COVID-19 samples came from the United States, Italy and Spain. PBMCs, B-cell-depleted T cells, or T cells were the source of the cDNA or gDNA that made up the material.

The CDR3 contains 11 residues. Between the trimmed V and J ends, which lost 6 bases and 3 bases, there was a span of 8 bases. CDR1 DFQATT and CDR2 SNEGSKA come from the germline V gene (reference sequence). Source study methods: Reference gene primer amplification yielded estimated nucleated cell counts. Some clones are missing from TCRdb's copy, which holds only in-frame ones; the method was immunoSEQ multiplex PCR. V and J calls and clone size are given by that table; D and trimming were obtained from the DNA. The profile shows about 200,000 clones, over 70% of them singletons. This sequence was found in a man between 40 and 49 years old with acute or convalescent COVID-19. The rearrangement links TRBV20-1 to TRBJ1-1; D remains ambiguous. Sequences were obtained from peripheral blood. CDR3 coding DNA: TGCAGTGCCACAAAACACACTGAAGCTTTCTTT. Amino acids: CSATKHTEAFF.